The 19 T cell receptor beta chains below come from one sample, sequenced in a study of T cells in Graves' hyperthyroidism and ophthalmopathy. What was amplified from RNA transcripts were TCR beta CDR3 regions. HTBI primers were used for first-round RT-PCR of the TCR CDR3. Each CDR3 protein is one row after TCRdb ran MiXCR on the multiplex PCR reads. The repertoire holds around 600,000 distinct CDR3 sequences, approximately 14% seen once, with around 13% in the top ten. The sequencing sample was made of blood. The receptor set was obtained from a woman between 45 and 65 years old with Graves' ophthalmopathy.

The rearrangement links TRBV29-1 to TRBJ2-1, with TRBD2 matching over 15 bases. CDR1 is SQVTM, CDR2 ANQGSEA, per germline. The CDR3 covers 18 residues. J lost 2 bases, V lost 7 bases, and 12 bases had no gene match. CDR3 region: CSGGLAGGLRLTYNEQFF. The CDR3 region has the DNA TGCAGCGGGGGACTAGCGGGAGGCCTCAGACTAACCTACAATGAGCAGTTCTTC.

A few counts support this clonotype. J is TRBJ2-1 and V is TRBV12-3 or TRBV12-4, with a tentative D call TRBD1 (6 bases). Trimming pared 5 bases from V and 7 bases from J, leaving 18 bases between. The CDR3 is 15 residues long. CDR3 sequence: CASSPARDTRNEQFF. The CDR3 region has the DNA TGTGCCAGCAGTCCCGCCAGGGACACGAGAAATGAGCAGTTCTTC.

This clonotype was picked up many times. This chain uses TRBV11-2 with TRBJ2-5; D is unclear. Germline V CDR1 and CDR2: SGHAT, FQNNGV. The V and J ends lost 1 base and 4 bases respectively, with 10 bases between them. This CDR3 is 14 amino acids long. Here the CDR3 reads CASSLVQLIETQYF. In DNA, the CDR3 is TGTGCCAGCAGCTTAGTACAACTGATAGAGACCCAGTACTTC.

A few counts support this clonotype. This rearrangement joins TRBV25-1 to TRBJ1-1; D unclear. The germline V gene encodes CDR1 MGHDK and CDR2 SYGVNS. The CDR3 has 14 amino acids. The V end lost 0 bases, the J end lost 6 bases, and 11 bases lay between the germline ends. CDR3 DNA sequence: TGTGCCAGCAGTGAATATCCCCCCCACGCTGAAGCTTTCTTT. The encoded protein is CASSEYPPHAEAFF.

The table lists this clonotype with many counts. Here the CDR3 DNA reads TGTGCCAGCAGCTCGGGACTAGCGGGAGGAGGGTTAAGGGAGACCCAGTACTTC. It codes for CASSSGLAGGGLRETQYF. The rearrangement uses TRBV11-2 and TRBJ2-5; TRBD2 aligns across 15 bases. V lost 4 bases to trimming and J lost 5 bases; unmatched junction nucleotides: 11. Germline V gene lookup returns CDR1 SGHAT and CDR2 FQNNGV. The CDR3 length is 18 residues.

This clonotype was detected many times. The rearrangement joins TRBV11-1 to TRBJ2-3, with unresolved D. V lost 3 bases and J 0 bases, leaving 19 bases between the germline ends. The CDR3 totals 18 residues. Germline V gene lookup returns CDR1 SGHAT and CDR2 FQDESV (reference sequence). Here the CDR3 reads CASSFGMSGSLSTDTQYF. DNA of the CDR3: TGTGCCAGCAGCTTTGGGATGAGTGGCTCCCTGAGCACAGATACGCAGTATTTT.

This clonotype has at least ten counts. CDR3 sequence: CSVEGESGLSYNEQFF. Here the CDR3 DNA reads TGCAGCGTTGAAGGTGAGAGCGGGCTTTCCTACAATGAGCAGTTCTTC. V gene TRBV29-1 combines with J gene TRBJ2-1; tentatively, D is TRBD2 (6 bases). The CDR3 extends over 16 amino acids. Germline V gene sequence: CDR1 SQVTM, CDR2 ANQGSEA. V lost 1 base to trimming and J lost 1 base, with 14 bases between them.

Ten or more counts support this clonotype. The CDR3 loop reads CSARETGGSAETQYF. In DNA, the CDR3 is TGCAGTGCTAGGGAGACAGGGGGTTCCGCAGAGACCCAGTACTTC. The genes are TRBV20-1 and TRBJ2-5; 9 bases are a match to TRBD1. V trimming: 3 bases; J trimming: 4 bases; junction bases outside the gene matches: 9. Per the germline V gene, CDR1 is DFQATT and CDR2 is SNEGSKA (reference sequence). This CDR3 has 15 amino acids.

This clonotype was seen more than once but under ten times. V is TRBV15 and J is TRBJ2-2; D gene ambiguous. The germline V gene encodes CDR1 LNHNV and CDR2 YYDKDF (reference sequence). V dropped 0 bases and J dropped 4 bases, with 12 bases sitting between them. The CDR3 totals 16 residues. The CDR3 DNA reads as TGTGCCACCAGCAGAGATTTAGGGATACCCACCGGGGAGCTGTTTTTT. This encodes CATSRDLGIPTGELFF.

In its sample, this clonotype was seen many times. This chain uses TRBV20-1 with TRBJ2-3; D not certain. This CDR3 region has 13 residues. V was trimmed by 3 bases and J by 4 bases, leaving 11 bases between them. From germline, CDR1 is DFQATT and CDR2 SNEGSKA (reference sequence). CDR3 DNA: TGCAGTGCTAGCGGGCCGACTGCAGATACGCAGTATTTT. Translation gives CSASGPTADTQYF.

This clonotype was seen at least ten times. The V gene is TRBV30, the J gene TRBJ2-1, with TRBD2 identical over 9 bases. The trim removed 4 bases at V and 7 bases at J, leaving 8 bases unmatched. The CDR3 totals 14 residues. Per germline, CDR1 GTSNPN and CDR2 SVGIG (reference sequence). As DNA, the CDR3 is TGTGCCTGGACCCATTCTAGCGGGATTAATGAGCAGTTCTTC. Translating it yields CAWTHSSGINEQFF.

Comments on this clonotype: This may arise from a read error, as a much more abundant clone is one base away. V usage is TRBV18 and J usage is TRBJ1-1; D possibly corresponds to TRBD1 (5 bases). Germline V CDR1 and CDR2: KGHSH, LQKENI. CDR3 length: 17 residues. The CDR3 region has the DNA TGTGCCAGCTCACCCCTTTCGGGGGGATCGGGGAACGCTGAAGCTTTCTTT. It is translated as CASSPLSGGSGNAEAFF.

CDR3: CASSLGQGGYEQFF. In DNA, the CDR3 is TGTGCCAGCAGTTTGGGACAGGGGGGTTATGAGCAGTTCTTC. The rearrangement uses TRBV6-2 or TRBV6-3 and TRBJ2-1; 11 nucleotides match TRBD1. In germline, CDR1 is MNHEY, CDR2 SVGEGT. J gave up 8 bases and V 4 bases, and 4 bases lay outside the gene matches. The length of the CDR3 is 14 residues.

At least ten counts were recorded for this clonotype. This chain connects TRBV9 to TRBJ2-7; either TRBD1 or TRBD2 may fit D (6 bases each). The germline V and J ends were trimmed by 3 bases and 2 bases, with 15 bases remaining between them. Germline V CDR1 and CDR2: SGDLS, YYNGEE. This CDR3 contains 15 residues. The CDR3 spells CASSERGERAYEQYF. The CDR3 DNA reads as TGTGCCAGCAGCGAGAGGGGGGAGAGGGCCTACGAGCAGTACTTC.

This clonotype was observed a few times. The V and J genes are TRBV6-2 or TRBV6-3 and TRBJ2-2; tentatively, D is TRBD2 (6 bases). The CDR3 is made up of 16 amino acids. From germline, CDR1 is MNHEY and CDR2 SVGEGT. With 4 bases removed from V and 2 bases from J, the gap between germline ends came to 14 bases. This CDR3 reads CASSFRRLVNTGELFF. Written as DNA, the CDR3 is TGTGCCAGCAGTTTTAGACGACTAGTCAACACCGGGGAGCTGTTTTTT.

This clonotype appeared many times. J is TRBJ1-1 and V is TRBV9; D unclear. Trimming shortened V by 3 bases and J by 0 bases, and 9 bases separated the two germline ends. CDR3 length: 14 residues. Germline V gene lookup returns CDR1 SGDLS and CDR2 YYNGEE. The CDR3 DNA is TGTGCCAGCAGCGAGCGGGCAGTGAACACTGAAGCTTTCTTT. Protein: CASSERAVNTEAFF.

This clonotype was recorded at least ten times. The chain joins TRBV2 to TRBJ2-1; 15 bases agree with TRBD2. CDR1 and CDR2 (germline): SNHLY, FYNNEI. The length of the CDR3 is 15 residues. J was trimmed by 6 bases and V by 6 bases; bases with no gene match: 3. CDR3 coding DNA: TGTGCCAGCAGCAAGGGACTAGCGGGAGGCAATGAGCAGTTCTTC. Amino acid sequence: CASSKGLAGGNEQFF.

This clonotype came up many times. The V and J genes are TRBV28 and TRBJ2-1; D is ambiguous. Germline V gene data show CDR1 as MDHEN and CDR2 as SYDVKM. Trimming removed 6 bases at V and 3 bases at J, with 12 bases between. The CDR3 consists of 14 residues. CDR3 bases: TGTGCCAGCAGATCCGGCCCTTACTACAATGAGCAGTTCTTC. Protein product: CASRSGPYYNEQFF.

The chain carries TRBV20-1 and TRBJ2-1; 8 bases are shared with TRBD2. The length of the CDR3 is 15 residues. Looked up from germline, CDR1 is DFQATT and CDR2 is SNEGSKA (reference sequence). With V trimmed by 6 bases and J by 4 bases, 11 bases remained unmatched. CDR3 DNA: TGCAGTGCCAACGTAGCGGGAAGGGGGTACAATGAGCAGTTCTTC. As protein: CSANVAGRGYNEQFF.